This passage covers 4 T cell receptor beta chains from one sample sequenced in a study of T-cell reconstitution after alpha-beta-depleted transplantation in children. The TCRbeta library incorporated unique molecular identifiers. Using its own MiXCR run on the PCR reads, TCRdb lists one record per CDR3 protein. The sample has about 1,000,000 distinct CDR3 sequences; less than 30% are singletons. The source material was PBMCs, mostly from graft donor cells, sampled 360 days after TCRalphabeta/CD19-depleted stem cell transplant. The receptors come from a boy in the first two years of life who had a stem cell transplant for SCID, so the T cells may come from the graft donor.

This sequence joins TRBV6-2 or TRBV6-3 and TRBJ2-7; perhaps D is TRBD1 or TRBD2 (5 bases each). CDR1 and CDR2 from the germline V gene are MNHEY and SVGEGT. This CDR3 is built from 16 residues. V was clipped by 2 bases and J by 3 bases, with 17 bases between them. The CDR3 reads CASSYAAGTIYYEQYF. CDR3 DNA: TGTGCCAGCAGTTACGCGGCCGGGACCATTTACTACGAGCAGTACTTC.

This clonotype was detected a few times. This chain connects TRBV6-5 to TRBJ1-5; D may be TRBD1 (6 bases). Germline V lookup: CDR1 MNHEY, CDR2 SVGAGI. This CDR3 comprises 14 residues. The V gene lost 2 bases and the J gene lost 5 bases, with 10 bases spanning the gap. The DNA of the CDR3 is TGTGCCAGCAGTTACGGGCCAGGGGATCAGCCCCAGCATTTT. Amino acids: CASSYGPGDQPQHF.

This chain uses TRBV18 with TRBJ1-1, with D uncertain. The CDR3 is made up of 12 amino acids. Trimming took off 2 bases at V and 8 bases at J, with 9 bases between the two ends. CDR1 is KGHSH, CDR2 LQKENI, per germline. CDR3: CASSPETPEAFF. CDR3 in DNA: TGTGCCAGCTCACCAGAAACACCCGAAGCTTTCTTT.

The rearrangement uses TRBV11-2 and TRBJ2-7; no reliable D call. In germline, CDR1 is SGHAT, CDR2 FQNNGV. The CDR3 is made up of 15 amino acids. The V end was cut by 0 bases, the J end by 4 bases, with 13 bases between. Here the CDR3 DNA reads TGTGCCAGCAGCTTAGATGGAAAGGTTTTGTACGAGCAGTACTTC. Its translation: CASSLDGKVLYEQYF. Full variable domain (rest looked up from reference TRBV11-2 and TRBJ2-7): EAGVAQSPRYKIIEKRQSVAFWCNPISGHATLYWYQQILGQGPKLLIQFQNNGVVDDSQLPKDRFSAERLKGVDSTLKIQPAKLEDSAVYLCASSLDGKVLYEQYFGPGTRLTVT.